These T cell receptor beta chains were read from a single sample in a study of cytomegalovirus exposure and HLA in healthy donors. The assay was immunoSEQ multiplex PCR, and TCRdb's table has in-frame clones only and misses some. The sample consists of 150,000 to 200,000 clones, nearly 80% of them appearing once. The source material was PBMCs. These receptor sequences come from a woman in her thirties in good health and CMV-seropositive. The CDR3 runs from the conserved cysteine through the conserved F or W. The D gene is left open where the match is weak. Size values are once, few and many counts, or a class for expanded clones, and some rows have none.

J: TRBJ1-5
D: -
size: once
V: TRBV7-2
CDR3: CASSLGAGGNQPQHF
DNA: TGTGCCAGCAGCTTAGGGGCAGGGGGCAATCAGCCCCAGCATTTT

J: TRBJ1-5
D: TRBD1
size: -
V: TRBV7-9
CDR3: CASSSGQGNQPQHF
DNA: TGTGCCAGCAGTTCCGGACAGGGTAATCAGCCCCAGCATTTT

J: TRBJ2-3
D: -
size: -
V: TRBV21-1
CDR3: CASSRRAPSSDTQYF
DNA: TGTGCCAGCAGCCGAAGAGCCCCTAGCTCAGATACGCAGTATTTT

J: TRBJ1-2
D: -
size: once
V: TRBV20-1
CDR3: CSARDNGYTF
DNA: TGCAGTGCTAGAGATAATGGCTACACCTTC

J: TRBJ1-5
D: -
size: -
V: TRBV27
CDR3: CASSLFRQPAGMPQHF
DNA: TGTGCCAGCAGTTTATTTCGACAGCCCGCAGGAATGCCCCAGCATTTT

J: TRBJ2-5
D: -
size: once
V: TRBV9
CDR3: CASSAENRGTQYF
DNA: TGTGCCAGCAGCGCTGAGAACCGGGGGACCCAGTACTTC

J: TRBJ1-5
D: -
size: -
V: TRBV28
CDR3: CASSSGFQPQHF
DNA: TGTGCCAGCAGTTCAGGGTTCCAGCCCCAGCATTTT

J: TRBJ2-3
D: TRBD1
size: -
V: TRBV29-1
CDR3: CSAARTGGRADTQYF
DNA: TGCAGCGCCGCGAGAACAGGGGGCAGGGCAGATACGCAGTATTTT

J: TRBJ2-3
D: -
size: -
V: TRBV4-2
CDR3: CASSQELAAGDTQYF
DNA: TGTGCCAGCAGCCAAGAACTAGCCGCCGGAGATACGCAGTATTTT

J: TRBJ2-2
D: -
size: once
V: TRBV7-2
CDR3: CASSLGQNTGELFF
DNA: TGTGCCAGCAGCTTAGGACAGAACACCGGGGAGCTGTTTTTT

J: TRBJ2-1
D: TRBD2
size: -
V: TRBV6-4
CDR3: CASSEWTSGNNEQFF
DNA: TGTGCCAGCAGTGAATGGACTAGCGGTAACAATGAGCAGTTCTTC

J: TRBJ1-4
D: -
size: -
V: TRBV7-2
CDR3: CASSLGGGAVGEKLFF
DNA: TGTGCCAGCAGCTTAGGGGGCGGGGCGGTAGGGGAAAAACTGTTTTTT

J: TRBJ1-3
D: TRBD1
size: -
V: TRBV4-1
CDR3: CASSQNIGTGSGNTIYF
DNA: TGCGCCAGCAGCCAAAACATCGGGACAGGGTCTGGAAACACCATATATTTT

J: TRBJ2-1
D: TRBD2
size: -
V: TRBV9
CDR3: CASSVSSGAYNEQFF
DNA: TGTGCCAGCAGCGTAAGTAGCGGGGCCTACAATGAGCAGTTCTTC

J: TRBJ2-7
D: -
size: -
V: TRBV5-4
CDR3: CASSDSGTSVYEQYF
DNA: TGTGCCAGCAGCGACTCCGGGACTTCCGTCTACGAGCAGTACTTC

J: TRBJ1-2
D: -
size: few
V: TRBV19
CDR3: CATRTSGLGYTF
DNA: TGTGCCACTCGTACGTCAGGGCTTGGCTACACCTTC

J: TRBJ1-1
D: TRBD1
size: -
V: TRBV28
CDR3: CAGAETGGTEAFF
DNA: TGTGCCGGCGCCGAAACAGGGGGCACTGAAGCTTTCTTT

J: TRBJ2-1
D: TRBD1
size: -
V: TRBV11-2
CDR3: CASSFGTGGFNEQFF
DNA: TGTGCCAGCAGCTTCGGGACAGGGGGCTTCAATGAGCAGTTCTTC

J: TRBJ2-1
D: TRBD2
size: -
V: TRBV14
CDR3: CASSQVGGGLYNEQFF
DNA: TGTGCCAGCAGCCAAGTGGGCGGGGGACTTTACAATGAGCAGTTCTTC

J: TRBJ2-3
D: TRBD2
size: -
V: TRBV6-1
CDR3: CASSGLAGGTDTQYF
DNA: TGTGCCAGCAGTGGGCTAGCGGGGGGTACAGATACGCAGTATTTT

J: TRBJ1-3
D: TRBD1
size: -
V: TRBV13
CDR3: CASSLQGAVVRF
DNA: TGTGCCAGCAGCTTACAGGGGGCTGTTGTTCGGTTT

J: TRBJ1-2
D: TRBD1
size: -
V: TRBV4-3
CDR3: CASSQDLDRVWGYTF
DNA: TGCGCCAGCAGCCAAGATTTGGACAGGGTCTGGGGCTACACCTTC

J: TRBJ1-2
D: TRBD1
size: few
V: TRBV5-1
CDR3: CASSLATGQSVYGYTF
DNA: TGCGCCAGCAGCTTGGCCACGGGACAGTCTGTCTATGGCTACACCTTC

J: TRBJ2-5
D: TRBD2
size: -
V: TRBV5-1
CDR3: CASSPQAGGPVETQYF
DNA: TGCGCCAGCAGCCCCCAGGCGGGAGGGCCGGTAGAGACCCAGTACTTC

J: TRBJ1-1
D: TRBD1
size: -
V: TRBV7-3
CDR3: CASSLDRGNTEAFF
DNA: TGTGCCAGCAGCCTTGACAGGGGGAACACTGAAGCTTTCTTT

J: TRBJ2-3
D: -
size: few
V: TRBV4-2
CDR3: CASSQEGGGGGGDTQYF
DNA: TGTGCCAGCAGCCAAGAGGGGGGAGGCGGTGGTGGGGATACGCAGTATTTT

J: TRBJ2-2
D: -
size: -
V: TRBV2
CDR3: CASSEAQATGELFF
DNA: TGTGCCAGCAGTGAAGCGCAGGCCACCGGGGAGCTGTTTTTT

J: TRBJ2-7
D: -
size: -
V: TRBV6-5
CDR3: CASSRGQAGSYEQYF
DNA: TGTGCCAGCAGCCGTGGACAGGCGGGATCCTACGAGCAGTACTTC

J: TRBJ2-5
D: -
size: -
V: TRBV13
CDR3: CASSGATETQYF
DNA: TGTGCCAGCAGCGGAGCCACGGAGACCCAGTACTTC

J: TRBJ2-2
D: TRBD2
size: few
V: TRBV5-1
CDR3: CASSWGLAGSTGELFF
DNA: TGCGCCAGCAGCTGGGGATTAGCGGGTAGCACCGGGGAGCTGTTTTTT

J: TRBJ1-5
D: -
size: -
V: TRBV13
CDR3: CASFDREAKTTPAGQPQHF
DNA: TGTGCCAGCTTCGATCGGGAAGCGAAAACCACTCCCGCGGGACAGCCCCAGCATTTT

J: TRBJ2-5
D: TRBD1
size: few
V: TRBV5-6
CDR3: CASSGPDRVEETQYF
DNA: TGTGCCAGCAGCGGACCAGACAGGGTTGAAGAGACCCAGTACTTC

J: TRBJ2-5
D: -
size: once
V: TRBV6-5
CDR3: CASSYSIRSRATQYF
DNA: TGTGCCAGCAGTTACTCGATCCGTAGCAGGGCGACCCAGTACTTC

J: TRBJ1-1
D: -
size: -
V: TRBV7-9
CDR3: CASTTSNTEAFF
DNA: TGTGCCAGCACTACGAGTAACACTGAAGCTTTCTTT

J: TRBJ2-7
D: TRBD1
size: -
V: TRBV10-3
CDR3: CAISEGKWTGFEQYF
DNA: TGTGCCATCAGTGAGGGGAAATGGACAGGGTTCGAGCAGTACTTC

J: TRBJ2-7
D: -
size: few
V: TRBV20-1
CDR3: CSARLAVEQYF
DNA: TGCAGTGCTAGACTAGCTGTCGAGCAGTACTTC

J: TRBJ1-1
D: -
size: -
V: TRBV10-2
CDR3: CASSEEGGHTEAFF
DNA: TGCGCCAGCAGTGAAGAGGGGGGGCACACTGAAGCTTTCTTT

J: TRBJ2-7
D: -
size: -
V: TRBV27
CDR3: CASSLQVIPLEQYF
DNA: TGTGCCAGCAGTTTGCAGGTTATCCCCCTCGAGCAGTACTTC

J: TRBJ2-5
D: TRBD1
size: -
V: TRBV6-1
CDR3: CASSEIRGQGQYF
DNA: TGTGCCAGCAGTGAAATTCGGGGACAGGGCCAGTACTTC

J: TRBJ2-5
D: -
size: few
V: TRBV7-2
CDR3: CASSGDGETQYF
DNA: TGTGCCAGCAGCGGCGACGGGGAGACCCAGTACTTC

J: TRBJ2-7
D: -
size: -
V: TRBV4-1
CDR3: CASSPIMEASDEQYF
DNA: TGCGCCAGCAGCCCTATTATGGAGGCTTCAGACGAGCAGTACTTC

J: TRBJ1-1
D: TRBD1
size: -
V: TRBV13
CDR3: CASSLGRDRAEAFF
DNA: TGTGCCAGCAGCTTAGGCCGGGACAGGGCTGAAGCTTTCTTT